The rows below give T cell receptor beta chains drawn from one sample of a study of T cell changes during pregnancy in multiple sclerosis. Only in-frame clones appear in the TCRdb table, and some are missing; sequencing was by immunoSEQ multiplex PCR. The data contain fewer than 85,000 clones, about 92% of them seen just once; the ten biggest clones take up just over 2.5%. The sample was peripheral blood, taken after pregnancy. The receptors were gathered from a female donor in good health, enrolled as a control in a pregnancy study. The CDR3 runs from the conserved cysteine through the conserved F or W. Each record gives: V gene, clone size, D gene, CDR3 length, J gene, CDR3 protein, CDR3 DNA. A D gene is named only where the DNA matches it firmly. Some rows have no size entry. The others give once, few or many, or a class for an expanded clone.

>TRBV7-9|NA|TRBD2|15|TRBJ2-7
CASSPRAGVLYEQYF
TGTGCCAGCAGCCCAAGAGCGGGAGTCTTATACGAGCAGTACTTC
>TRBV5-4|NA|NA|15|TRBJ2-7
CASSLGGQMAYEQYF
TGTGCCAGCAGCTTGGGGGGGCAGATGGCTTACGAGCAGTACTTC
>TRBV4-1|NA|NA|16|TRBJ1-4
CASSQDEGSAGLKLFF
TGCGCCAGCAGCCAAGATGAGGGCAGTGCGGGACTGAAACTGTTTTTT
>TRBV6-5|NA|NA|14|TRBJ2-7
CASRVDGSSYEQYF
TGTGCCAGCAGAGTGGACGGGAGCTCCTACGAGCAGTACTTC
>TRBV7-9|NA|TRBD1|16|TRBJ2-7
CASSPPIRDRHYEQYF
TGTGCCAGCAGCCCTCCAATCCGGGACAGGCACTACGAGCAGTACTTC
>TRBV6-1|NA|TRBD1|17|TRBJ2-7
CASSDARTGAGVDEQYF
TGTGCCAGCAGTGACGCCCGAACAGGGGCCGGCGTTGACGAGCAGTACTTC
>TRBV5-1|NA|NA|14|TRBJ2-4
CASSLLGGLDIQYF
TGCGCCAGCAGCTTACTGGGGGGTTTGGACATTCAGTACTTC
>TRBV28|NA|TRBD1|15|TRBJ1-3
CASSGDRGYGNTIYF
TGTGCCAGCAGTGGGGACAGGGGGTATGGAAACACCATATATTTT
>TRBV6-6|few|NA|12|TRBJ2-5
CASSYGPETQYF
TGTGCCAGCAGTTACGGGCCAGAGACCCAGTACTTC
>TRBV7-8|NA|NA|13|TRBJ2-5
CASSSHYGETQYF
TGTGCCAGCAGCTCCCACTACGGGGAGACCCAGTACTTC
>TRBV30|NA|NA|12|TRBJ1-4
CAWSVLAEKLFF
TGTGCCTGGAGTGTACTAGCTGAAAAACTGTTTTTT
>TRBV5-1|few|NA|14|TRBJ1-6
CASSFLFDNSPLHF
TGCGCCAGCAGCTTCCTCTTCGATAATTCACCCCTCCACTTT
>TRBV10-3|NA|NA|14|TRBJ2-4
CAISPGTLKNIQYF
TGTGCCATCAGCCCCGGGACTCTCAAAAACATTCAGTACTTC
>TRBV19|once|TRBD1|15|TRBJ1-1
CASSIPTGGNTEAFF
TGTGCCAGTAGTATCCCCACAGGGGGGAACACTGAAGCTTTCTTT
>TRBV7-3|NA|TRBD1|13|TRBJ2-7
CASSLTGGYEQYF
TGTGCCAGCAGTCTGACAGGGGGGTACGAGCAGTACTTC
>TRBV11-3|NA|TRBD1|17|TRBJ2-1
CASSPRGTGPGHNEQFF
TGTGCCAGCAGCCCTAGGGGGACAGGGCCCGGTCACAATGAGCAGTTCTTC
>TRBV7-3|once|NA|14|TRBJ2-1
CASSEGLTDNEQFF
TGTGCCAGCAGCGAGGGACTTACAGACAATGAGCAGTTCTTC
>TRBV6-4|NA|NA|15|TRBJ1-1
CASSPRGAGNTEAFF
TGTGCCAGCAGTCCTCGTGGGGCTGGGAACACTGAAGCTTTCTTT
>TRBV5-1|NA|NA|13|TRBJ2-4
CASSLAGGNIQYF
TGCGCCAGCAGCTTGGCCGGGGGAAACATTCAGTACTTC
>TRBV6-6|NA|TRBD1|15|TRBJ2-1
CASRQQGFSYNEQFF
TGTGCCAGCAGACAACAGGGGTTCTCCTACAATGAGCAGTTCTTC
>TRBV27|NA|TRBD2|14|TRBJ2-1
CASRGSGGNNEQFF
TGTGCCAGCCGTGGTAGCGGGGGAAACAATGAGCAGTTCTTC
>TRBV6-5|NA|NA|15|TRBJ2-5
CASSYFVGGQETQYF
TGTGCCAGCAGTTACTTTGTGGGGGGCCAAGAGACCCAGTACTTC
>TRBV29-1|NA|TRBD1|13|TRBJ1-2
CSVGDRGWGGYTF
TGCAGCGTTGGGGACAGGGGGTGGGGAGGCTACACCTTC
>TRBV5-1|NA|TRBD1|13|TRBJ1-2
CASSPRTGTGYTF
TGCGCCAGCAGCCCACGGACAGGGACTGGCTACACCTTC
>TRBV6-5|NA|TRBD2|15|TRBJ2-1
CASSKAGVQYNEQFF
TGTGCCAGCAGCAAAGCGGGGGTCCAGTACAATGAGCAGTTCTTC
>TRBV5-1|NA|NA|14|TRBJ1-6
CASSAVPENSPLHF
TGCGCCAGCAGCGCCGTCCCCGAGAATTCACCCCTCCACTTT
>TRBV29-1|NA|NA|12|TRBJ1-2
CSVVSRNYGYTF
TGCAGCGTTGTATCCAGAAACTATGGCTACACCTTC
>TRBV7-8|NA|TRBD2|16|TRBJ2-7
CASSYLAGTNSYEQYF
TGTGCCAGCAGCTACCTAGCGGGGACCAACTCCTACGAGCAGTACTTC
>TRBV7-7|NA|TRBD1|15|TRBJ1-4
CASSPQQGANEKLFF
TGTGCTAGCAGCCCCCAACAGGGGGCTAATGAAAAACTGTTTTTT
>TRBV15|NA|NA|18|TRBJ1-1
CATSRLSPTTGMNTEAFF
TGTGCCACCAGCAGACTCTCCCCCACGACAGGCATGAACACTGAAGCTTTCTTT
>TRBV5-4|NA|TRBD1|17|TRBJ1-2
CASSSRAGTGGAGGYTF
TGTGCCAGCAGCTCTCGAGCTGGGACAGGGGGCGCGGGAGGCTACACCTTC
>TRBV5-6|NA|TRBD1|14|TRBJ1-5
CASSLRGLSQPQHF
TGTGCCAGCAGCTTGAGGGGGCTTAGTCAGCCCCAGCATTTT
>TRBV29-1|NA|TRBD2|13|TRBJ2-7
CSAGPGLGYEQYF
TGCAGCGCCGGACCGGGACTAGGCTACGAGCAGTACTTC
>TRBV6-5|NA|NA|15|TRBJ2-2
CASSYTGQYTGELFF
TGTGCCAGCAGTTACACTGGACAGTACACCGGGGAGCTGTTTTTT
>TRBV28|NA|NA|14|TRBJ1-2
CASSPNPSYYGYTF
TGTGCCAGCAGTCCAAACCCCAGTTACTATGGCTACACCTTC
>TRBV2|NA|TRBD2|15|TRBJ2-5
CASRKRTSGRETQYF
TGTGCCAGCAGGAAGCGAACTAGCGGTAGGGAGACCCAGTACTTC
>TRBV4-2|NA|NA|16|TRBJ1-3
CASSQEKGMIGNTIYF
TGTGCCAGCAGCCAAGAGAAGGGGATGATTGGAAACACCATATATTTT
>TRBV6-5|NA|TRBD1|14|TRBJ2-7
CASSAGTGSYEQYF
TGTGCCAGCAGTGCAGGGACAGGGAGCTACGAGCAGTACTTC
>TRBV6-5|NA|NA|12|TRBJ1-2
CASRSTVGGYTF
TGTGCCAGCAGGTCCACAGTCGGCGGCTACACCTTC
>TRBV28|NA|TRBD2|16|TRBJ2-7
CASSFEPGLANDEQYF
TGTGCCAGCAGTTTCGAGCCGGGACTAGCAAACGACGAGCAGTACTTC
>TRBV14|NA|TRBD2|15|TRBJ2-7
CASTLTSGRADEQYF
TGTGCCAGCACCTTGACTAGCGGGAGGGCCGACGAGCAGTACTTC
>TRBV28|NA|TRBD1|20|TRBJ1-2
CASSKSLEQSTGGVFYGYTF
TGTGCCAGCAGTAAGAGTTTAGAGCAATCGACAGGGGGCGTTTTTTATGGCTACACCTTC